This T cell receptor beta chain stems from a study of shared T cell receptors in the human thymus. The CDR3 extends over 14 amino acids. V trimming: 6 bases; J trimming: 8 bases; junction bases outside the gene matches: 14. CDR1 SQVTM and CDR2 ANQGSEA come from the germline V gene. Clones were read by immunoSEQ multiplex PCR, and TCRdb kept only the in-frame ones, dropping some. This sample yields roughly 710,000 clones, of which 80% to 90% are seen a single time; roughly 0.01% belongs to the top ten. These same records also appear under a second study, on human thymus T cells. That work adds: It was from resections taken during corrective heart surgery that the thymus tissue came. Usage of V and J genes appeared biased in thymic and blood repertoires. Thymic repertoires overlap heavily among unrelated individuals, related research has reported.

What was sequenced was thymocytes. The chain combines TRBV29-1 with TRBJ1-2, with 8 bases that match TRBD1. This sequence originates from a girl under three years old with a congenital heart defect. CDR3 amino acids: CSVKPPGQDWGYTF. CDR3 nucleotides: TGCAGCGTGAAACCTCCGGGACAGGATTGGGGCTACACCTTC.